This entry lists 14 T cell receptor beta chains sequenced from one sample in a study of blood T cell repertoires in COVID-19. The data were produced by immunoSEQ multiplex PCR, yet TCRdb's version contains in-frame clones alone and is incomplete. The table shows roughly 250,000 clones, with 80% to 85% occurring only once. The sample taken for sequencing was peripheral blood. These receptors were obtained from a woman aged 55-69 years with active or convalescent COVID-19.

The chain is built from TRBV4-1 and TRBJ1-1, with 7 nucleotides matching TRBD1. Germline V gives CDR1 MGHRA, CDR2 YSYEKL. Trimming cost V 3 bases and J 5 bases; bases outside gene matches: 6. The CDR3 totals 14 residues. The CDR3 loop reads CASSHRDSGTEAFF. CDR3 DNA sequence: TGCGCCAGCAGCCACAGGGACAGCGGGACTGAAGCTTTCTTT.

The chain carries TRBV5-1 and TRBJ1-4; 7 bases map to TRBD1. CDR1 is SGHRS, CDR2 YFSETQ, per germline. The CDR3 is 16 residues long. V gave up 4 bases and J gave up 6 bases; unmatched junction bases: 12. This CDR3 is CASSPGYRGFDEKLFF. The CDR3 region has the DNA TGCGCCAGCAGCCCGGGATACAGGGGATTTGATGAAAAACTGTTTTTT.

This clone has just one count. The genes are TRBV7-2 and TRBJ1-6; D is possibly TRBD1 (5 bases). The germline V gene has CDR1 SGHTA and CDR2 FQGNSA. The V end was cut by 5 bases, the J end by 7 bases, with 21 bases between. This CDR3 comprises 17 residues. This chain's CDR3 is CASSPAQGGVLNSPLHF. The CDR3 DNA sequence: TGTGCCAGCAGCCCGGCCCAGGGTGGAGTTTTAAATTCACCCCTCCACTTT.

This rearrangement joins TRBV12-2 to TRBJ2-7; the D call in the table, TRBD2, was not verified against the DNA. TRBV12-2 is shown as a pseudogene. The CDR3 runs to 14 residues. The CDR3 nucleotides are TGTGCAAGTCGCTTAAACGGGTCCTCCTACGAGCAGTACTTC. It yields the protein CASRLNGSSYEQYF.

A few counts support this clone. The V gene is TRBV29-1, the J gene TRBJ1-2; D remains unclear. Germline V lookup: CDR1 SQVTM, CDR2 ANQGSEA. V was pared by 4 bases and J by 12 bases, with 21 bases between. This CDR3 has 13 amino acids. CDR3 sequence: CSVVLGGQTSDTF. CDR3 coding DNA: TGCAGCGTTGTCTTGGGAGGGCAGACCTCGGACACCTTC.

This chain joins TRBV2 and TRBJ2-7; TRBD1 matches at 9 bases. CDR3 length: 16 residues. Unmatched junction bases numbered 9, after V lost 6 bases and J lost 0 bases. Germline CDR1 is SNHLY and CDR2 is FYNNEI. The CDR3 nucleotides read TGTGCCAGCAGGGGGACAGGGCGAAGGGACTCCTACGAGCAGTACTTC. The encoded protein is CASRGTGRRDSYEQYF.

As to this clone: At one of its ends the junction is not consistent with the germline gene, which may arise from a read error. The chain employs TRBV6-6 and TRBJ1-1, with TRBD1 identical over 9 bases. The CDR3 is 14 residues long. Germline V gives CDR1 MNHNY, CDR2 SVGAGI (reference sequence). For the CDR3, the DNA is TGTGCCAGCAGTTGGGGGACAGGGAACGCTGAAGCTTTCTTT. Protein sequence: CASSWGTGNAEAFF.

The chain links TRBV6-6 to TRBJ2-7, with D tentatively TRBD2 (7 bases). Trimming took 8 bases from V and 3 from J, leaving 17 bases between them. Germline-derived CDR1 and CDR2 are MNHNY and SVGAGI (reference sequence). The CDR3 covers 14 residues. The CDR3 spells CASRVGGVDYEQYF. In DNA, the CDR3 is TGTGCCAGCCGGGTAGGGGGGGTCGACTACGAGCAGTACTTC.

The chain uses TRBV7-2 and TRBJ1-2; D gene unclear. This CDR3 is 15 amino acids long. Germline assignment: CDR1 SGHTA and CDR2 FQGNSA. Trimming took off 6 bases at V and 0 bases at J, with 14 bases between the two ends. The CDR3 DNA sequence: TGTGCCAGCAGTACCCAAGTGGCAGCTAACTATGGCTACACCTTC. Translating it yields CASSTQVAANYGYTF.

V is TRBV24-1 and J is TRBJ2-1; 10 bases are a match to TRBD2. V lost 4 bases and J lost 7; bases outside the gene matches: 6. Germline V gene data show CDR1 as KGHDR and CDR2 as SFDVKD. The CDR3 sequence is 15 residues long. CDR3 in DNA: TGTGCCACCAGTGACCCTAGCGGGGGTAAAAATGAGCAGTTCTTC. It codes for CATSDPSGGKNEQFF.

Concerning this clone: A junction boundary mismatches the germline segment, possibly from a read error. The chain has TRBV18 and TRBJ1-2, with 12 bases fitting TRBD1. CDR1 and CDR2 from the germline V gene are KGHSH and LQKENI. This CDR3 is built from 15 residues. The CDR3 bases are TGTGCCAGCTCACCGGGACAGGGGGCCTTCGGAGGCTACATCTTC. Its translation: CASSPGQGAFGGYIF.

This clone showed up just once. The V gene is TRBV6-5, the J gene TRBJ1-2, with a possible D match to TRBD1 (6 bases). Trimming removed 2 bases from V and 2 bases from J, with 15 bases in between. Germline V gives CDR1 MNHEY, CDR2 SVGAGI. This CDR3 comprises 16 residues. As DNA, the CDR3 is TGTGCCAGCAGTTACGGGTCAGGGGCCGGAAACTATGGCTACACCTTC. This encodes CASSYGSGAGNYGYTF.

This rearrangement joins TRBV30 to TRBJ2-1; 12 bases align to TRBD2. This CDR3 comprises 13 residues. The V and J ends lost 7 bases and 2 bases, in that order; junction bases with no gene match: 0. The germline CDR1 and CDR2 sequences are GTSNPN and SVGIG (reference sequence). The CDR3 spells CASSGGAYNEQFF. Here the CDR3 DNA reads TGTGCCTCTAGCGGGGGGGCCTACAATGAGCAGTTCTTC. Filled out from reference TRBV30 and TRBJ2-1, the complete variable domain reads SQTIHQWPATLVQPVGSPLSLECTVEGTSNPNLYWYRQAAGRGLQLLFYSVGIGQISSEVPQNLSASRPQDRQFILSSKKLLLSDSGFYLCASSGGAYNEQFFGPGTRLTVL.

J is TRBJ1-6 and V is TRBV11-2, with a tentative D call TRBD1 (6 bases). Germline V lookup: CDR1 SGHAT, CDR2 FQNNGV. This CDR3 region has 14 residues. Trimming took off 8 bases at V and 10 bases at J, with 18 bases between the two ends. The CDR3 sequence: CASALGRGRSPLHF. The CDR3 DNA sequence: TGTGCCAGCGCCTTGGGCAGGGGTAGGTCACCCCTCCACTTT.